This TCR beta chain stems from a study of STAT5B mutations in CD4+ large granular lymphocyte leukemia. Across the study: When available, cryopreserved cells underwent CD8+ depletion before CD4+ selection. Whole-study results and caveats: Data were not HLA-matched across samples.

This clone was found a few times. Its antigen is currently unknown. Profiling relied on immunoSEQ multiplex PCR, and the TCRdb table lists in-frame clones only, not all of them. The table lists thousands of clones, approximately 74% of them singletons. Sequenced sample: PBMCs. The receptor's source is an older woman with CD4+ T-cell large granular lymphocyte leukemia.

This chain's CDR3 is CASSERRWNSGYGYTF. CDR3 coding DNA: TGCGCCAGCAGTGAGCGGAGGTGGAACTCAGGCTATGGCTACACCTTC. V and J are TRBV10-2 and TRBJ1-2; D is unclear. The CDR3 has 16 residues. The V gene lost 2 bases and the J gene lost 4 bases, with 17 bases spanning the gap. Per germline, CDR1 WSHSY and CDR2 SAAADI.